What follows are 6 T cell receptor beta chains derived from one specimen sequenced in a study of blood T cell repertoires in COVID-19. TCRdb keeps only in-frame clones here, not all; method: immunoSEQ multiplex PCR. In the table there are around 130,000 clones, 88% of which are singletons. The sequenced sample consisted of peripheral blood. These receptors were taken from a man between 65 and 85 years old with active COVID-19.

In nucleotides, the CDR3 is TGTGCCAGCAGCCAAGGGAGTTACGCTGAGCAGTTCTTC. Protein sequence: CASSQGSYAEQFF. This rearrangement joins TRBV14 to TRBJ2-1; D gene ambiguous. V was pared by 1 base and J by 9 bases, with 10 bases between. This CDR3 has 13 amino acids. Looked up from germline, CDR1 is SGHDN and CDR2 is FVKESK.

In its sample, this clone was seen once. V gene TRBV18 combines with J gene TRBJ1-1; 7 bases map to TRBD1. CDR3 size: 13 residues. The V gene end was trimmed by 4 bases and the J gene end by 3 bases; junction bases not matched to a gene: 2. Germline CDR1 and CDR2: KGHSH and LQKENI. The DNA of the CDR3 is TGTGCCAGCTCACAGGGGACAGACACTGAAGCTTTCTTT. As protein: CASSQGTDTEAFF.

The chain has TRBV3-1 (or the pseudogene TRBV3-2) and TRBJ1-3, with D possibly matching TRBD1 (6 bases). Germline CDR1 reads LGHDT; CDR2 reads YNNKEL (reference sequence). Trimming cost V 4 bases and J 2 bases, with 9 bases left between them. The CDR3 is made up of 14 amino acids. The CDR3 here is CASSRNRAGNTIYF. CDR3 bases: TGTGCCAGCAGCCGTAACAGGGCTGGAAACACCATATATTTT.

The chain is built from TRBV18 and TRBJ2-5, with D perhaps matching TRBD1 (6 bases). CDR1 and CDR2 (germline): KGHSH, LQKENI. The germline V and J ends were trimmed by 0 bases and 5 bases, with 10 bases remaining between them. The CDR3 contains 14 residues. In nucleotides, the CDR3 is TGTGCCAGCTCACCACCAGCAGGACAGGAGACCCAGTACTTC. Translated, it gives CASSPPAGQETQYF.

The CDR3 spells CASSPSGAGFLGELFF. CDR3 nucleotides: TGTGCCAGCAGCCCAAGCGGGGCTGGTTTCCTCGGGGAGCTGTTTTTT. The gene calls are TRBV7-3 and TRBJ2-2, with 7 bases lining up with TRBD2. V gave up 5 bases and J gave up 7 bases; unmatched junction bases: 13. The CDR3 is made up of 16 amino acids. In germline, CDR1 is SGHTA, CDR2 FQGTGA.

V and J are TRBV6-6 and TRBJ1-5; D is unresolved. CDR3 size: 13 residues. The V end was cut by 10 bases, the J end by 3 bases, with 13 bases between. Per germline, CDR1 MNHNY and CDR2 SVGAGI (reference sequence). CDR3 sequence reads: CATRPGNNQPQHF. For the CDR3, the DNA is TGTGCCACCCGACCGGGGAACAATCAGCCCCAGCATTTT.